These 11 T cell receptor beta chains were sequenced from one sample in a study of blood T cell repertoires in COVID-19. Sequencing used immunoSEQ multiplex PCR; TCRdb keeps in-frame clones, though not all of them. The sample holds tens of thousands of clones, 80% to 85% seen once. The sequencing input was peripheral blood. These TCRs come from a man aged 40-49 years with acute or convalescent COVID-19.

This clone was counted only a few times. The chain is built from TRBV19 and TRBJ1-6; D not resolved. Trimming shortened V by 7 bases and J by 0 bases, and 10 bases separated the two germline ends. Germline V gene sequence: CDR1 LNHDA, CDR2 SQIVND (reference sequence). The CDR3 totals 15 residues. The CDR3 DNA reads as TGTGCCAGTACGGCGCGGAGCTCCTATAATTCACCCCTCCACTTT. Its protein product is CASTARSSYNSPLHF.

This chain uses TRBV25-1 with TRBJ2-7; the match to TRBD2 covers 10 bases. Germline CDR1 reads MGHDK; CDR2 reads SYGVNS. V shed 4 bases and J 4 bases; nucleotides not matched to a gene: 4. The CDR3 covers 14 residues. The CDR3 region has the DNA TGTGCCAGCAGTGCGAGCGGGGGGGCTTACGAGCAGTACTTC. The encoded protein is CASSASGGAYEQYF.

This chain joins TRBV9 and TRBJ2-1, with no clear D. Per germline, CDR1 SGDLS and CDR2 YYNGEE. This CDR3 has 17 amino acids. The V gene lost 4 bases and the J gene lost 1 base, with 18 bases spanning the gap. The CDR3 DNA reads as TGTGCCAGCAGCTCATCTAAGGTTAGCCTATCCTACAATGAGCAGTTCTTC. The encoded protein is CASSSSKVSLSYNEQFF.

The rearrangement joins TRBV27 to TRBJ2-1; 10 nucleotides line up with TRBD2. CDR3 length: 16 amino acids. The germline gives CDR1 MNHEY, CDR2 SMNVEV (reference sequence). The V and J ends lost 2 bases and 5 bases, in that order; junction bases with no gene match: 6. The CDR3: CASSLLAGVGDNEQFF. CDR3 DNA sequence: TGTGCCAGCAGTTTACTAGCGGGGGTAGGGGACAATGAGCAGTTCTTC.

The genes are TRBV19 and TRBJ2-2; tentatively, D is TRBD1 (5 bases). Deletions cut 4 bases from V and 4 bases from J, with 7 bases between. The V gene's germline CDR1 is LNHDA and CDR2 SQIVND (reference sequence). The CDR3 is 13 residues long. The CDR3: CASSKQVTGELFF. CDR3 bases: TGTGCCAGTAGTAAACAGGTCACCGGGGAGCTGTTTTTT.

J is TRBJ2-5 and V is TRBV27; TRBD2 agrees at 14 bases. Germline CDR1 and CDR2: MNHEY and SMNVEV (reference sequence). V was pared by 5 bases and J by 2 bases, with 10 bases of the junction left unmatched. This CDR3 has 18 residues. The DNA for the CDR3 is TGTGCCAGCAGTACCTTGACTAGCGGGGGGGAGACACAAGAGACCCAGTACTTC. Amino acid sequence: CASSTLTSGGETQETQYF.

The rearrangement joins TRBV23-1 to TRBJ1-2; 7 bases are shared with TRBD1. TRBV23-1 is noted as an ORF with a role that remains uncertain. The length of the CDR3 is 14 residues. V shed 3 bases, J shed 4 bases, and the junction held 5 bases outside the gene matches. The DNA of the CDR3 is TGCGCCAGCAGTCATGGGGACAGATTCTATGGCTACACCTTC. It specifies CASSHGDRFYGYTF.

This clone occurred once. This chain connects TRBV7-2 to TRBJ2-4, with a possible D match to TRBD2 (6 bases). Germline V gives CDR1 SGHTA, CDR2 FQGNSA. The CDR3 has 15 amino acids. V was trimmed by 5 bases and J by 0 bases, leaving 11 bases between them. DNA for the CDR3: TGTGCCAGCAGCCCCCAGGGACTAGCCAAAAACATTCAGTACTTC. Protein sequence: CASSPQGLAKNIQYF.

The rearrangement joins TRBV7-2 to TRBJ2-3, with TRBD2 matching 15 bases. With 7 bases clipped from V and 8 bases from J, the junction kept 19 bases outside the gene matches. Per the germline V gene, CDR1 is SGHTA and CDR2 is FQGNSA. CDR3 length: 19 amino acids. DNA for the CDR3: TGTGCCAGCACTTATCTTGGACTAGCGGGGGGGCCTGGTCGGGTTACGCAGTATTTT. Encoded protein: CASTYLGLAGGPGRVTQYF.

The gene calls are TRBV30 and TRBJ1-3; D unresolved. Per the germline V gene, CDR1 is GTSNPN and CDR2 is SVGIG (reference sequence). The V end was cut by 0 bases, the J end by 0 bases, with 3 bases between. This CDR3 region has 13 residues. CDR3 bases: TGTGCCTGGAGTGTGTACTCTGGAAACACCATATATTTT. Its translation is CAWSVYSGNTIYF. Supplemented by reference TRBV30 and TRBJ1-3, the full variable domain reads SQTIHQWPATLVQPVGSPLSLECTVEGTSNPNLYWYRQAAGRGLQLLFYSVGIGQISSEVPQNLSASRPQDRQFILSSKKLLLSDSGFYLCAWSVYSGNTIYFGEGSWLTVV.

This clone was detected only a few times. The chain joins TRBV5-1 to TRBJ1-1, with no clear D. The CDR3 spans 13 residues. From germline, CDR1 is SGHRS and CDR2 YFSETQ. Trimming left V 2 bases short and J 1 base short, with 6 bases between. The CDR3 sequence is CASSLTRNTEAFF. CDR3 in DNA: TGCGCCAGCAGCTTAACCAGGAACACTGAAGCTTTCTTT.